What follows is one TCR beta chain and its context. The entry originates in a study of blood T cell repertoires in COVID-19. About the study: Samples of COVID-19 (acute and convalescent) were obtained from the United States, Italy and Spain. Sources were T cells, B-cell-depleted T cells, or PBMCs; the material itself was cDNA or gDNA.

Per the original data handling: Counts of nucleated cells, estimated from reference gene primer amplification, were obtained. Measured with immunoSEQ multiplex PCR; TCRdb has only the in-frame clones, and not every one. Clone size and the V and J calls come from that table; the DNA yielded D and trimming. This sample has over 85,000 clones, with 70% to 90% found just once. Germline lookup yields CDR1 LNHDA and CDR2 SQIVND (reference sequence). Trimming shortened V by 10 bases and J by 1 base, and 19 bases separated the two germline ends. This CDR3 has 15 amino acids. This chain joins TRBV19 and TRBJ1-1; possible D gene TRBD1, 6 bases. Sequenced input: peripheral blood. The TCR sequence derives from a human donor in a cohort sampled during active COVID-19. The CDR3 is CATSSLDRPNTEAFF. Here the CDR3 DNA reads TGTGCCACCTCTAGCCTTGACAGGCCGAACACTGAAGCTTTCTTT.